Each of the 8 T cell receptor beta chains below was sequenced from the same sample in a study of human T cells and chemical hapten exposure. Sample time point: patch test 3, about 24 weeks after DPC sensitization. Treatment denoted: therapeutic diphenylcyclopropenone sensitization with weekly scalp DPC. Via MiXCR, TCRdb re-called the RACE reads, giving one row per CDR3 protein. Counted here are about 190,000 distinct CDR3 sequences, approximately 26% occurring once; the ten biggest clones make up 2.5%. The source material was whole blood, sampled in connection with sensitization to the hapten diphenylcyclopropenone (DPC). Every receptor here comes from a woman between 35 and 50 years old with alopecia areata. Some clones in this sample may be carry-over from other donors' samples.

The chain combines TRBV7-9 with TRBJ2-1, with D possibly matching TRBD1 (6 bases). Germline CDR1 SEHNR, CDR2 FQNEAQ (reference sequence). The V gene lost 7 bases and the J gene lost 5 bases, with 15 bases spanning the gap. This CDR3 has 14 residues. CDR3 in amino acids: CASIPGQVNNEQFF. The CDR3 region has the DNA TGTGCCAGCATACCGGGACAAGTAAACAATGAGCAGTTCTTC.

This clonotype was counted only a few times. V is TRBV7-9 and J is TRBJ2-6, with 12 positions matching TRBD1. In germline, CDR1 is SEHNR, CDR2 FQNEAQ (reference sequence). The CDR3 is made up of 18 amino acids. J was trimmed by 3 bases and V by 5 bases; bases with no gene match: 8. CDR3 protein: CASSPRGQGALGANVLTF. The DNA for the CDR3 is TGTGCCAGCAGCCCCAGGGGACAGGGGGCGCTTGGGGCCAACGTCCTGACTTTC.

In this sample, this clonotype turned up a few times. The rearrangement uses TRBV20-1 and TRBJ2-3, with TRBD1 as a possible D gene (5 bases). Between the trimmed V and J ends, which lost 1 base and 0 bases, there was a span of 11 bases. This CDR3 spans 15 amino acids. Germline-derived CDR1 and CDR2 are DFQATT and SNEGSKA (reference sequence). CDR3 in amino acids: CSARGQGWSTDTQYF. The CDR3, as DNA: TGCAGTGCTAGAGGCCAGGGCTGGAGCACAGATACGCAGTATTTT.

The rearrangement uses TRBV7-3 and TRBJ2-5, with TRBD1 matching 8 bases. The CDR3 has 15 amino acids. In germline, CDR1 is SGHTA, CDR2 FQGTGA. J gave up 2 bases and V 3 bases, and 5 bases lay outside the gene matches. The CDR3 region has the DNA TGTGCCAGCAGCTTCGGCGGGACAGGACAAGAGACCCAGTACTTC. Translating it yields CASSFGGTGQETQYF.

CDR3 in amino acids: CASSLNGQQETQYF. The CDR3 bases are TGTGCCAGCAGCTTGAATGGGCAGCAAGAGACCCAGTACTTC. The chain has TRBV7-2 and TRBJ2-5, with no clear D. From germline, CDR1 is SGHTA and CDR2 FQGNSA. V lost 3 bases and J lost 2, with 10 bases in between. The CDR3 consists of 14 residues. Variable domain in full (rest from reference TRBV7-2 and TRBJ2-5): GAGVSQSPSNKVTEKGKDVELRCDPISGHTALYWYRQSLGQGLEFLIYFQGNSAPDKSGLPSDRFSAERTGGSVSTLTIQRTQQEDSAVYLCASSLNGQQETQYFGPGTRLLVL.

This clonotype was observed a few times. The CDR3 loop is CASSLASQETQYF. The CDR3 DNA follows: TGCGCCAGCAGCTTGGCCTCCCAAGAGACCCAGTACTTC. This sequence joins TRBV5-1 and TRBJ2-5; D is undetermined. The length of the CDR3 is 13 residues. CDR1 SGHRS and CDR2 YFSETQ come from the germline V gene. Trimming shortened V by 0 bases and J by 1 base, and 4 bases separated the two germline ends.

V gene TRBV28 combines with J gene TRBJ1-4; D perhaps matches TRBD1 (5 bases). V was cut by 7 bases and J by 1 base, with 13 bases left in between. CDR3 length: 15 amino acids. Germline CDR1 and CDR2: MDHEN and SYDVKM. CDR3 DNA: TGTGCCAGCACTCCCTCGGGGGTAACTAATGAAAAACTGTTTTTT. It is translated as CASTPSGVTNEKLFF. Full variable domain (outside the CDR3, taken from reference TRBV28 and TRBJ1-4): DVKVTQSSRYLVKRTGEKVFLECVQDMDHENMFWYRQDPGLGLRLIYFSYDVKMKEKGDIPEGYSVSREKKERFSLILESASTNQTSMYLCASTPSGVTNEKLFFGSGTQLSVL.

The genes are TRBV6-6 and TRBJ2-3, with TRBD1 matching over 8 bases. The junction had 7 bases not matched to a gene; V was cut back by 2 bases and J by 3 bases. From germline, CDR1 is MNHNY and CDR2 SVGAGI (reference sequence). CDR3 size: 16 residues. CDR3 in amino acids: CASSYPRTGSTDTQYF. As DNA, the CDR3 is TGTGCCAGCAGTTACCCAAGGACAGGGTCGACAGATACGCAGTATTTT.